Included here is one T cell receptor beta chain sequence, with context. It lacks a known antigen. Qualities for individual bases were not recorded, and no much larger clone is one base off. RNA was extracted using the RNeasy kit, and about 0.45 to 1 microgram was reverse transcribed with random hexamers. The immunoSEQ multiplex PCR assay, which covers 54 Vbeta and 13 Jbeta segments, was used to amplify TCR beta CDR3 regions. To correct PCR amplification bias, a synthetic template baseline was used for both primer optimization and computational correction. The authors processed their data as follows. Reads were assigned to V, D and J genes according to IMGT and analyzed in immunoSEQ Analyzer, with only productive sequences retained. To calculate clonality, Shannon entropy was normalized by log2 of the number of productive unique sequences and then subtracted from one. For each patient and control, public and private clones were evaluated among the 100 most prevalent clones. Clones were defined as Susac-specific when absent from the healthy and MS cohorts, from about a thousand published viral clones and from other ImmuneACCESS disease sequences. The public reads were reprocessed in TCRdb via fastp at Q25 and MiXCR, keeping in-frame beta chains. CDR3 protein duplicates are merged, each entry listing the most common genes and DNA. What appears here as the V and J calls and clone size reflects TCRdb's work, not the paper's. In this sample the table shows 140,000 to 150,000 distinct CDR3 sequences, approximately 94% of which occur a single time. The ten largest make up over 0.07% of the sample.

The data were obtained in a study of CD8 T cells in Susac syndrome (dated by TCRdb to between 2018 and 2021). For the study in its entirety: Repertoire sequencing was used to test whether CD8+ T cell activation and differentiation in Susac syndrome was antigen driven.

High-throughput TCR beta sequencing profiled peripheral blood CD8+ and CD4+ T cells from healthy donors, Susac syndrome patients and multiple sclerosis patients. Healthy donors were included as age- and sex-matched controls. CD8+ TEMRA cells were enriched by FACS, while bulk CD8+ and CD4+ T cells were purified by magnetic negative isolation. Blood was drawn into EDTA tubes, processed within 24 hours, and PBMCs were isolated by density gradient centrifugation. PBMCs destined for TCR sequencing were cryopreserved in liquid nitrogen and later thawed in a 37 °C water bath. The sorted or isolated CD4+, CD8+ and CD8+ TEMRA cells reached a purity of at least 90%. The study at large found these results: The number of individuals in the TCR sequencing and HLA analysis was acknowledged as relatively small.

The junction shows trimming of 1 base on V and 6 bases on J, plus 14 bases between the germline ends. The CDR3 has 15 amino acids, counting the end cysteine and phenylalanine. The CDR3 DNA has 45 bases and is translated from base 1. Via the germline V gene, CDR1 is SNHLY and CDR2 FYNNEI. The chain joins TRBV2 to TRBJ2-3; the D segment cannot be called with confidence. This TCR derives from a human donor in good health. Material: CD4+ T cells from PBMCs. The sequenced DNA is TGTGCCAGCAGTGAAGGGCTAGTCAGGACGGATACGCAGTATTTT. The resulting protein is CASSEGLVRTDTQYF.